Following are 26 T cell receptor beta chains from one sample sequenced in a study of regulatory T cells in long-lasting Graves disease. Time point: newly diagnosed GD, antithyroid drugs for less than 3 months. The TCR library was made from RNA extracted from PBMCs. Building of the TCR beta libraries involved iRepertoire HTBI primers and Arm-PCR of CDR3 regions. TCRdb ran MiXCR on the multiplex PCR reads and lists one entry per CDR3 protein. The table records approximately 300,000 distinct CDR3 sequences, 15% to 20% of them present only once. This specimen was peripheral blood mononuclear cells (PBMCs), taken at new diagnosis, from a patient treated with antithyroid drugs. The origin of the receptors is a female donor with Graves disease.

As concerns this clonotype: A much larger clone differs from this one at a single base, so this may be a read error. The chain couples TRBV20-1 to TRBJ2-1; TRBD2 agrees at 14 bases. V lost 5 bases to trimming and J lost 5 bases; unmatched junction nucleotides: 8. The CDR3 loop spans 16 amino acids. Germline-derived CDR1 and CDR2 are DFQATT and SNEGSKA (reference sequence). The CDR3 protein is CSAGGLAGVGHNEQFF. The DNA of the CDR3 is TGCAGTGCTGGGGGACTAGCGGGAGTTGGCCACAATGAGCAGTTCTTC.

This clonotype occurred many times. J is TRBJ1-1 and V is TRBV10-3, with D perhaps TRBD1 (5 bases). V was trimmed by 6 bases and J by 4 bases, leaving 15 bases between them. The CDR3 is 14 residues long. Germline CDR1 and CDR2: ENHRY and SYGVKD. CDR3 region: CAIRSGQGGTEAFF. The DNA of the CDR3 is TGTGCCATCAGATCAGGGCAGGGTGGCACTGAAGCTTTCTTT.

This clonotype was detected many times. CDR3 in DNA: TGTGCCACCAGTGGGAGTATGTCTGACTATGGCTACACCTTC. Encoded protein: CATSGSMSDYGYTF. The chain carries TRBV24-1 and TRBJ1-2; D not resolved. In germline, CDR1 is KGHDR, CDR2 SFDVKD. CDR3 size: 14 residues. V was clipped by 5 bases and J by 3 bases, with 12 bases between them.

This clonotype was seen ten or more times. The rearrangement links TRBV12-3 or TRBV12-4 to TRBJ1-1; 9 bases map to TRBD1. V was pared by 4 bases and J by 8 bases, with 5 bases of the junction left unmatched. The CDR3 loop spans 13 amino acids. The CDR3 loop reads CASSSGQGLEAFF. The CDR3 nucleotides are TGTGCCAGCAGTTCGGGACAGGGCCTCGAAGCTTTCTTT.

This clonotype was seen ten or more times. This chain links TRBV11-2 with TRBJ1-2, with D possibly TRBD1 on 6 matching bases. This CDR3 comprises 11 residues. Germline CDR1 is SGHAT and CDR2 is FQNNGV. V was pared by 3 bases and J by 8 bases, with 7 bases between. CDR3 nucleotide sequence: TGTGCCAGCAGCTTGGACAGAGGCTACACCTTC. It translates to CASSLDRGYTF.

Many counts were recorded for this clonotype. V usage is TRBV10-3 and J usage is TRBJ2-1; D call uncertain. Per germline, CDR1 ENHRY and CDR2 SYGVKD. There are 14 residues in the CDR3. The V and J ends lost 6 bases and 9 bases respectively, with 18 bases between them. In nucleotides, the CDR3 is TGTGCCATCAGCGAGGTGCCACTGGAGAGTGAGCAGTTCTTC. Its translation: CAISEVPLESEQFF.

The genes are TRBV11-3 and TRBJ2-1; D uncertain. This CDR3 comprises 13 residues. With 4 bases removed from V and 5 bases from J, the gap between germline ends came to 9 bases. Per germline, CDR1 SGHNT and CDR2 YENEEA. CDR3 sequence: CASSSLVDNEQFF. Here the CDR3 DNA reads TGTGCCAGCAGCTCACTGGTGGACAATGAGCAGTTCTTC.

This clonotype was counted many times. The J gene is TRBJ2-7, the V gene TRBV6-1, with 8 bases aligning to TRBD1. The CDR3 has 15 amino acids. CDR1 MNHNS and CDR2 SASEGT come from the germline V gene. V was clipped by 3 bases and J by 0 bases; unmatched bases: 4. As DNA, the CDR3 is TGTGCCAGCAGTGACTCTGGGACAGGCTCCTACGAGCAGTACTTC. Amino acid sequence: CASSDSGTGSYEQYF.

This clonotype was seen many times. This chain joins TRBV6-1 and TRBJ1-5; D perhaps matches TRBD1 (6 bases). CDR3 length: 13 amino acids. CDR1 is MNHNS and CDR2 is SASEGT in the germline V gene. Trimming took off 4 bases at V and 6 bases at J, with 10 bases between the two ends. The CDR3 is CASSGRGTQPQHF. As DNA, the CDR3 is TGTGCCAGCAGTGGCAGGGGTACTCAGCCCCAGCATTTT.

This clonotype has ten or more counts. The J gene is TRBJ2-3, the V gene TRBV12-3 or TRBV12-4; D may be TRBD2 (5 bases). V lost 8 bases and J 6 bases, leaving 18 bases between the germline ends. The CDR3 is 14 amino acids. The CDR3 DNA reads TGTGCCAGCCAGTTCAACGAGGGAGTGGATACGCAGTATTTT. Protein product: CASQFNEGVDTQYF.

There are many counts of this clonotype. The chain is built from TRBV6-5 and TRBJ2-7; 8 bases fit TRBD1. V was pared by 2 bases and J by 1 base, with 7 bases of the junction left unmatched. The CDR3 extends over 16 amino acids. Germline lookup yields CDR1 MNHEY and CDR2 SVGAGI. Here the CDR3 reads CASSYPQGARSYEQYF. The CDR3 coding sequence is TGTGCCAGCAGTTACCCTCAGGGGGCAAGGTCCTACGAGCAGTACTTC.

In this sample, this clonotype turned up a few times. A read error may explain this, as a much larger clone is one base away. The genes are TRBV24-1 and TRBJ1-4; a weak D match, TRBD1 (5 bases). Germline CDR1 reads KGHDR; CDR2 reads SFDVKD. Trimming took 7 bases from V and 4 from J, leaving 12 bases between them. The CDR3 covers 14 residues. The CDR3 nucleotides are TGTGCCACCAGCGAGGGACCCCTTAATGAAAAACTGTTTTTT. Amino acids: CATSEGPLNEKLFF.

The table lists this clonotype with a few counts. J is TRBJ2-4 and V is TRBV20-1, with D tentatively TRBD2 (5 bases). The germline CDR1 and CDR2 sequences are DFQATT and SNEGSKA (reference sequence). The CDR3 has 13 residues. With 6 bases removed from V and 7 bases from J, the gap between germline ends came to 16 bases. CDR3 nucleotides: TGCAGTGCCCCCCCACTAGTGCGCAACATTCAGTACTTC. As protein: CSAPPLVRNIQYF.

This clonotype occurred many times. The V gene is TRBV30, the J gene TRBJ2-7; D perhaps matches TRBD1 (6 bases). Trimming took 0 bases from V and 4 from J, leaving 13 bases between them. CDR3 length: 14 residues. Germline CDR1 GTSNPN, CDR2 SVGIG (reference sequence). For the CDR3, the DNA is TGTGCCTGGAGTGTAGGGACAAGCAGATACGAGCAGTACTTC. Amino acids: CAWSVGTSRYEQYF.

This clonotype has at least ten counts. The chain recombines TRBV6-1 with TRBJ1-1, with D unresolved. There are 14 residues in the CDR3. Germline loops: CDR1 MNHNS, CDR2 SASEGT. V lost 5 bases to trimming and J lost 0 bases, with 10 bases between them. CDR3 sequence reads: CASSTLVMNTEAFF. DNA of the CDR3: TGTGCCAGCAGTACCCTAGTAATGAACACTGAAGCTTTCTTT.

There are a few counts of this clonotype. This chain connects TRBV7-9 to TRBJ2-2, with 8 bases lining up with TRBD1. Germline assignment: CDR1 SEHNR and CDR2 FQNEAQ (reference sequence). V lost 5 bases, J lost 7 bases, and 9 bases stayed unmatched. This CDR3 region has 15 residues. This CDR3 is CASSPYRGSGGELFF. For the CDR3, the DNA is TGTGCCAGCAGCCCTTACAGGGGGTCGGGCGGGGAGCTGTTTTTT. Based on the CDR3 plus reference TRBV7-9 and TRBJ2-2, the full variable domain is DTGVSQNPRHKITKRGQNVTFRCDPISEHNRLYWYRQTLGQGPEFLTYFQNEAQLEKSRLLSDRFSAERPKGSFSTLEIQRTEQGDSAMYLCASSPYRGSGGELFFGEGSRLTVL.

The gene calls are TRBV6-5 and TRBJ2-5; D is possibly TRBD2 (6 bases). V was clipped by 0 bases and J by 1 base, with 15 bases between them. From germline, CDR1 is MNHEY and CDR2 SVGAGI. The CDR3 totals 17 residues. The CDR3 coding sequence is TGTGCCAGCAGTTACTCGAGTCCTAGCGCCACCCAAGAGACCCAGTACTTC. Residues: CASSYSSPSATQETQYF.

A single count supports this clonotype. This clone may be a read error of a much larger clone one base away. This sequence joins TRBV9 and TRBJ2-3, with 10 bases that match TRBD1. The assigned J gene may be wrong: the sequence end matches TRBJ2-1 better. The CDR3 is 14 residues long. The V gene's germline CDR1 is SGDLS and CDR2 YYNGEE. The CDR3 reads CASSPPGQGDEQFF. The CDR3 DNA reads TGTGCCAGCTCACCACCCGGACAGGGGGACGAGCAGTTCTTC.

The V call is TRBV11-2, the J call TRBJ1-3; possible D gene TRBD1, 5 bases. The CDR3 extends over 16 amino acids. With 5 bases removed from V and 0 bases from J, the gap between germline ends came to 14 bases. CDR1 is SGHAT, CDR2 FQNNGV, per germline. Written as DNA, the CDR3 is TGTGCCAGCAGCGTACGACCGGACAACTCTGGAAACACCATATATTTT. Translating gives CASSVRPDNSGNTIYF.

This clonotype has a count of ten or more. This chain joins TRBV28 and TRBJ1-5; no clear D. Germline V CDR1 and CDR2: MDHEN, SYDVKM. This CDR3 comprises 15 residues. The germline V and J ends were trimmed by 6 bases and 0 bases, with 12 bases remaining between them. The CDR3 loop is CASRLELNSNQPQHF. In DNA, the CDR3 is TGTGCCAGCAGGCTTGAGCTCAATAGCAATCAGCCCCAGCATTTT.

This clonotype was seen repeatedly, ten times or more. This sequence joins TRBV2 and TRBJ2-1, with 15 positions matching TRBD2. The CDR3 covers 15 residues. Germline loops: CDR1 SNHLY, CDR2 FYNNEI. J gave up 5 bases and V 7 bases, and 3 bases lay outside the gene matches. The CDR3 DNA is TGTGCCAGCAAGGGACTAGCGGGAGGAGACAATGAGCAGTTCTTC. It codes for CASKGLAGGDNEQFF.

This clonotype was recorded at least ten times. The genes are TRBV20-1 and TRBJ1-4; 9 bases fit TRBD1. Germline V gene sequence: CDR1 DFQATT, CDR2 SNEGSKA (reference sequence). V shed 5 bases and J 4 bases; nucleotides not matched to a gene: 2. The CDR3 covers 13 residues. The DNA for the CDR3 is TGCAGTGCTGACAGGGGGATTAATGAAAAACTGTTTTTT. Its protein is CSADRGINEKLFF.

This sequence joins TRBV18 and TRBJ1-2, with no clear D. Trimming took 5 bases from V and 3 from J, leaving 10 bases between them. Germline CDR1 and CDR2: KGHSH and LQKENI. The CDR3 has 13 residues. The CDR3 loop is CASSTKEDYGYTF. As DNA, the CDR3 is TGTGCCAGCTCAACGAAGGAGGACTATGGCTACACCTTC. Complete variable domain (other parts from reference TRBV18 and TRBJ1-2): NAGVMQNPRHLVRRRGQEARLRCSPMKGHSHVYWYRQLPEEGLKFMVYLQKENIIDESGMPKERFSAEFPKEGPSILRIQQVVRGDSAAYFCASSTKEDYGYTFGSGTRLTVV.

Many counts were recorded for this clonotype. The chain carries TRBV28 and TRBJ2-5, with 7 bases fitting TRBD2. This CDR3 region has 18 residues. Germline V CDR1 and CDR2: MDHEN, SYDVKM. V was pared by 1 base and J by 3 bases, with 14 bases of the junction left unmatched. CDR3 nucleotide sequence: TGTGCCAGCAGTTTATTTCTAGCGGAGACCGAAGGAGAAGAGACCCAGTACTTC. Its translation: CASSLFLAETEGEETQYF.

In this sample, this clonotype turned up many times. The chain is built from TRBV27 and TRBJ2-6; D ambiguous. Germline values: CDR1 MNHEY, CDR2 SMNVEV (reference sequence). The V gene lost 1 base and the J gene lost 0 bases, with 10 bases spanning the gap. CDR3 length equals 17 residues. The chain's CDR3 is CASSLFLSLSGANVLTF. DNA of the CDR3: TGTGCCAGCAGTTTATTTTTGAGCCTCTCTGGGGCCAACGTCCTGACTTTC.

Many counts were recorded for this clonotype. The chain recombines TRBV2 with TRBJ1-1, with D perhaps matching TRBD1 (5 bases). Trimming shortened V by 5 bases and J by 5 bases, and 15 bases separated the two germline ends. This CDR3 comprises 14 residues. CDR1 is SNHLY, CDR2 FYNNEI, per germline. The DNA of the CDR3 is TGTGCCAGCAGTAGACAGAGGTATGGGACTGAAGCTTTCTTT. It is translated as CASSRQRYGTEAFF.